This paragraph reports one T cell receptor (beta chain). This receptor's antigen is unknown. Within one base of it there is no much larger clone, and no base qualities were kept. This record belongs to a study of OX40 agonist ivuxolimab in advanced cancers. Background for the entire study: Ivuxolimab, which targeted the costimulatory receptor OX40 (CD134), was an agonistic, fully human IgG2 monoclonal antibody. Intravenous ivuxolimab was administered to patients every 2 weeks at six dose levels: 0.01, 0.1, 0.3, 1.5, 3 and 10 mg/kg. Of the roughly 52 patients in dose escalation, about 19 had hepatocellular carcinoma, some 15 had melanoma, 9 had renal cell carcinoma and 9 had head and neck cancer. In the dose-escalation cohort, approximately 82% of patients were male, and the mean age was approximately 55 years, with a range of roughly 23 to 85. Patients were allowed to have had prior anti-PD-1, anti-PD-L1 or anti-CTLA-4 therapy, and approximately 41% of the dose-escalation patients had previously received checkpoint inhibitors. Three dose-escalation patients achieved partial responses, one with hepatocellular carcinoma and two with cutaneous melanoma. The purpose of peripheral TCRbeta sequencing was to test whether ivuxolimab changed TCR sequence diversity and led to clonal T-cell expansion. The paper describes the monotherapy dose-escalation part (N = 52 patients) of the phase I trial of ivuxolimab. General study outcomes and caveats: The antigen specificity of the clonally expanded peripheral T cells was not determined. After ivuxolimab, more expanded clones were found on average in CD8+ T cells than in CD4+ T cells. At doses from 0.1 to 3.0 mg/kg, clonal expansion was seen in both CD4+ and CD8+ blood T cells between baseline and week 6. In the 0.1-3.0 mg/kg groups, partial responders were among the patients with the lowest normalized peripheral clonal expansion, particularly in CD8+ T cells. Low levels of normalized T-cell clonal expansion were also shown by some nonresponding patients.

The germline V gene gives CDR1 as SGHRS and CDR2 as YFSETQ. Including the terminal cysteine and phenylalanine, the CDR3 comprises 17 residues. Solely the CDR3 DNA is kept, with 51 bases framed from the first base. Relative to germline, V is missing 1 base and J is missing 5 bases, with 14 bases of the junction outside any gene match. To sequence the TCRbeta CDR3 region, genomic DNA was isolated from the sorted cells. The immunoSEQ Assay was used for sequencing of TCRbeta CDR3 regions. Drawn from immuneACCESS, this table holds only the in-frame rearrangements with V and J called that TCRdb kept. Clones are partly lost; checked studies trace under half to an unresolved V gene and leave the rest unexplained. The sample table holds tens of thousands of clones, of which around 83% were seen once. The ten largest make up roughly 2.7% of the sample. The trial excluded patients who had a history of autoimmune disease or who were on systemic immunosuppression. Peripheral blood for TCR sequencing was collected from all dose cohorts at baseline, on cycle 4 day 1, and on cycle 7 day 1. Samples came from an open-label, multicenter, first-in-human phase I dose-escalation trial of ivuxolimab. Adults with locally advanced or metastatic head and neck squamous cell, hepatocellular, melanoma or renal cell carcinoma were enrolled in the trial. Before TCR sequencing, CD4+ T cells and CD8+ T cells from peripheral blood were sorted into separate populations.

This clonotype originated in an adult with an advanced solid tumor such as melanoma, head and neck, liver or kidney cancer. Specimen: CD4+ or CD8+ T cells sorted from blood, collected in a trial of the OX40 agonist ivuxolimab. The rearranged chain carries TRBV5-1 and TRBJ1-2; TRBD1 agrees with 7 junctional bases. CDR3 loop: CASSLTLGGQRRYGYTF. The nucleotide sequence reads TGCGCCAGCAGCTTGACTCTCGGGGGACAGCGTCGTTATGGCTACACCTTC.